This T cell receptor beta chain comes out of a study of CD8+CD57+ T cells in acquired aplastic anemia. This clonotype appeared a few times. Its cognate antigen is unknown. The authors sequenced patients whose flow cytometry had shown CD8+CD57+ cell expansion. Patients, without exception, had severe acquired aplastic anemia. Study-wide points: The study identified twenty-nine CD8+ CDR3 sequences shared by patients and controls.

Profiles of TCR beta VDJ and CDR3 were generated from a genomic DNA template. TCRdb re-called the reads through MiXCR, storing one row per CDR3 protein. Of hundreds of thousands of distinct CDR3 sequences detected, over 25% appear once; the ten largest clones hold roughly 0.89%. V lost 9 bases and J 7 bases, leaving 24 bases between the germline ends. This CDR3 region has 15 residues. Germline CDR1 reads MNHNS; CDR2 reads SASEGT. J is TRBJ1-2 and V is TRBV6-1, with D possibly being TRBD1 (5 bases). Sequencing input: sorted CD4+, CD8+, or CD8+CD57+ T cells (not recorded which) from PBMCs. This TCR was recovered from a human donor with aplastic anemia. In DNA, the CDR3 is TGTGCCAGGAAAGGGCCGGGCGGGACGCTCGTTGGCTACACCTTC. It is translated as CARKGPGGTLVGYTF.